What follows are 29 T cell receptor beta chains derived from one specimen sequenced in a study of T cell clonality in common variable immunodeficiency. Repertoires were generated with immunoSEQ multiplex PCR, while TCRdb's copy carries only in-frame clones and drops some. This sample has tens of thousands of clones, each found more than once. Sequencing was done on a sample of peripheral blood mononuclear cells. The receptor source for this set is a person aged 18 to 75 in good health.

About this clone itself: From the germline J gene comes the end of the CDR3, since the read stops 3 residues before it. This sample also contains other DNA sequences that code for the same CDR3. This sequence joins TRBV2 and TRBJ1-2; D remains ambiguous. Trimming cost V 0 bases and J 3 bases, with 2 bases left between them. Germline-derived CDR1 and CDR2 are SNHLY and FYNNEI. The CDR3 is 12 residues long. Incomplete CDR3 DNA: TGTGCCAGCAGTGAAGCCTACTATGGC. Its translation: CASSEAYYG. The CDR3 in full is CASSEAYYGYTF.

This clone was observed at least ten times. The read terminates 3 residues before the CDR3 end, so the remaining end is supplied by the germline J gene. This rearrangement joins TRBV6-4 to TRBJ2-7; possibly TRBD1 for D (6 bases). Per germline, CDR1 MRHNA and CDR2 SNTAGT. The CDR3 totals 14 residues. Trimming removed 5 bases at V and 0 bases at J, with 11 bases between. CDR3 DNA, as far as it was read: TGTGCCAGCAGTTGGACAGTTCGCTCCTACGAG. It specifies CASSWTVRSYE. The entire CDR3 protein reads CASSWTVRSYEQYF.

In its sample, this clone was seen a few times. The CDR3 extends 3 residues past the end of the read, so its final part is completed from the germline J gene. The chain links TRBV5-1 to TRBJ2-1; TRBD2 matches at 11 bases. This CDR3 contains 14 residues. Germline V gene lookup returns CDR1 SGHRS and CDR2 YFSETQ. The trim removed 6 bases at V and 7 bases at J, leaving 6 bases unmatched. CDR3 DNA (partial): TGCGCCAGCACCGCTACTAGCGGGAGTAATGAG. It translates to CASTATSGSNE. The whole CDR3 protein reads CASTATSGSNEQFF.

As concerns this clone: The CDR3 end falls 3 residues outside the read, so it is completed with the germline J gene. The chain uses TRBV5-4 and TRBJ2-7; tentatively, D is TRBD2 (6 bases). The CDR3 has 13 residues. Germline V gene lookup returns CDR1 SGHNT and CDR2 YYREEE (reference sequence). V shed 7 bases and J shed 5 bases, with 16 bases lying between them. The CDR3 sequence: CASGGWGSNEQYF. The CDR3 bases that were read are TGTGCCAGCGGAGGGTGGGGCTCTAACGAG.

This clone was counted ten times or more. With the read ending 3 residues before the CDR3 end, the germline J gene is used to fill in that end. The chain is built from TRBV5-1 and TRBJ2-3, with D perhaps TRBD1 (5 bases). Germline loops: CDR1 SGHRS, CDR2 YFSETQ. Trimming took off 1 base at V and 1 base at J, with 13 bases between the two ends. This CDR3 region has 16 residues. The CDR3 reads CASSLRGWAGTDTQYF. Incomplete CDR3 DNA: TGCGCCAGCAGCTTGAGGGGCTGGGCTGGCACAGATACG.

This clone was recorded at least ten times. The read ends 3 residues before the CDR3 terminus; that terminus is restored from the germline J gene. V usage is TRBV29-1 and J usage is TRBJ1-1, with 7 bases that match TRBD1. The J segment lost 2 bases and the V segment lost 7 bases, leaving 7 bases of the junction unmatched. There are 13 residues in the CDR3. From germline, CDR1 is SQVTM and CDR2 ANQGSEA. Here the CDR3 reads CSARTGLNTEAFF. The part of the CDR3 DNA that was read is TGCAGCGCCCGGACAGGTTTAAACACTGAA.

This clone has a handful of counts. Read sequence stops 3 residues before the CDR3 end, and the germline J gene provides the missing end. J is TRBJ2-5 and V is TRBV29-1, with a weak D call TRBD1 (6 bases). Per the germline V gene, CDR1 is SQVTM and CDR2 is ANQGSEA. Trimming stripped 1 base from V and 6 bases from J, with 12 bases between. This CDR3 region has 13 residues. The CDR3 sequence: CSVEVSGAKTQYF. CDR3 DNA (partial): TGCAGCGTTGAAGTATCAGGGGCGAAGACC.

At least ten counts were recorded for this clone. The read stops 3 residues short of the end of the CDR3; the missing end is completed from the germline J gene. The chain recombines TRBV6-2 or TRBV6-3 with TRBJ1-1, with D unresolved. The CDR3 runs 12 residues. Germline V gene lookup returns CDR1 MNHEY and CDR2 SVGEGT. V lost 10 bases to trimming and J lost 4 bases, with 13 bases between them. Partial CDR3 DNA: TGTGCCACCGCCCAGGTAGGCACTGAA. Translation: CATAQVGTE. The entire CDR3 is CATAQVGTEAFF.

In this sample, this clone turned up many times. The read ends 3 residues before the CDR3 terminus; that terminus is restored from the germline J gene. This sequence joins TRBV10-3 and TRBJ2-1; 13 nucleotides agree with TRBD2. From germline, CDR1 is ENHRY and CDR2 SYGVKD. CDR3 size: 16 residues. V dropped 6 bases and J dropped 0; count of bases not matched to a gene: 2. CDR3 protein: CAIRTSGRDSYNEQFF. Incomplete CDR3 DNA: TGTGCCATCAGAACTAGCGGGAGGGACTCCTACAATGAG.

Concerning this clone: The read falls 3 residues short of the CDR3 end, and the missing part is taken from the germline J gene. V gene TRBV6-4 combines with J gene TRBJ1-1; D is undetermined. Germline V gene sequence: CDR1 MRHNA, CDR2 SNTAGT. The CDR3 runs 15 residues. The germline V and J ends were trimmed by 6 bases and 5 bases, with 19 bases remaining between them. The DNA read from the CDR3 is TGTGCCAGCAGGGTCTTTTGGTCAACCGGGACTGAA. Translating it yields CASRVFWSTGTE. Given in full, the CDR3 is CASRVFWSTGTEAFF.

Many counts were recorded for this clone. The read ends 3 residues before the CDR3 terminus; that terminus is restored from the germline J gene. This chain uses TRBV11-3 with TRBJ1-1; D remains ambiguous. CDR3 size: 13 residues. Germline V gene sequence: CDR1 SGHNT, CDR2 YENEEA. The CDR3 bases that were read are TGTGCCAGCAGCTTAGTTGCTGAGGGTAAA. Its translation: CASSLVAEGK. The whole CDR3 is CASSLVAEGKAFF. Variable domain in full (rest from reference TRBV11-3 and TRBJ1-1): EAGVVQSPRYKIIEKKQPVAFWCNPISGHNTLYWYLQNLGQGPELLIRYENEEAVDDSQLPKDRFSAERLKGVDSTLKIQPAELGDSAVYLCASSLVAEGKAFFGQGTRLTVV.

This clone appeared a few times. Sequencing ends 3 residues short of the CDR3 end; the germline J gene provides the rest. The chain carries TRBV7-9 and TRBJ1-1, with no clear D. With 2 bases removed from V and 3 bases from J, the gap between germline ends came to 4 bases. Germline-derived CDR1 and CDR2 are SEHNR and FQNEAQ (reference sequence). CDR3 length: 12 amino acids. CDR3 DNA (partial): TGTGCCAGCAGCTTATCGGACACTGAA. It specifies CASSLSDTE. The complete CDR3 protein is CASSLSDTEAFF.

This clone came up many times. Read data end 3 residues before the CDR3 end; the end is taken from the germline J gene. The chain has TRBV5-5 and TRBJ1-1; D call uncertain. The CDR3 loop spans 14 amino acids. Germline lookup yields CDR1 SGHKS and CDR2 YYEKEE (reference sequence). The ends were cut back, 3 bases at V and 2 bases at J, with 11 bases in the middle. The CDR3 bases that were read are TGTGCCAGCAGCTCCGTCGGGGAAAACACTGAA. Translation gives CASSSVGENTE. The full CDR3 reads CASSSVGENTEAFF.

This clone was seen only a few times. The read gets to within 3 residues of the CDR3 end, and the germline J gene fills in the rest. The chain uses TRBV19 and TRBJ1-5; 10 bases match TRBD1. V lost 5 bases and J lost 6; bases outside the gene matches: 7. The CDR3 runs 15 residues. Germline V CDR1 and CDR2: LNHDA, SQIVND (reference sequence). The CDR3 spells CASSPGTGDSQPQHF. The part of the CDR3 DNA that was read is TGTGCCAGTAGTCCCGGGACAGGGGATAGTCAGCCC.

This clone was detected only a few times. The germline gene is not matched at one end of the junction; a read error may be the cause. The read ends 3 residues before the CDR3 terminus; that terminus is restored from the germline J gene. The rearrangement joins TRBV7-9 to TRBJ2-2, with D tentatively TRBD1 or TRBD2 (6 bases each). This CDR3 spans 15 amino acids. CDR1 and CDR2 from the germline V gene are SEHNR and FQNEAQ (reference sequence). CDR3 DNA, as far as it was read: TGTTCCAGCAGCCCAAGGACAGCCGGGAGTGAAAAG. Protein: CSSSPRTAGSEK. The full CDR3 sequence reads CSSSPRTAGSEKLFF.

About this clone itself: Coverage ceases 3 residues before the CDR3 finishes, and the germline J gene fills in the end. V gene TRBV30 combines with J gene TRBJ1-2, with D unresolved. This CDR3 is built from 14 residues. Germline V lookup: CDR1 GTSNPN, CDR2 SVGIG (reference sequence). The CDR3 reads CAWRGAGYIDDYTF. CDR3 DNA, as far as it was read: TGTGCCTGGAGAGGAGCGGGATATATCGATGAC.

Only a few counts were recorded for this clone. Read sequence stops 3 residues before the CDR3 end, and the germline J gene provides the missing end. The J gene is TRBJ1-6, the V gene TRBV2; perhaps TRBD1 as D (5 bases). CDR1 is SNHLY, CDR2 FYNNEI, per germline. Trimming cost V 4 bases and J 3 bases, with 10 bases left between them. The length of the CDR3 is 15 residues. The CDR3 loop is CASSGQGYYNSPLHF. CDR3 DNA, as far as it was read: TGTGCCAGCAGTGGTCAGGGTTACTATAATTCACCC.

Ten or more counts support this clone. The DNA ends 3 residues before the CDR3 does, and the rest of the CDR3 is filled in from the germline J gene. V is TRBV5-6 and J is TRBJ2-5, with a weak D call TRBD2 (6 bases). V was clipped by 4 bases and J by 5 bases, with 9 bases between them. CDR3 length: 12 residues. Germline CDR1 and CDR2: SGHDT and YYEEEE. CDR3: CASSRERETQYF. The sequenced part of the CDR3 DNA is TGTGCCAGCAGCCGGGAGCGGGAGACC.

This clone occurred a few times. The junction differs from germline at one of its ends, possibly a read error. The read gets to within 3 residues of the CDR3 end, and the germline J gene fills in the rest. The rearrangement joins TRBV5-1 to TRBJ2-1, with no clear D. CDR3 length: 16 residues. Germline assignment: CDR1 SGHRS and CDR2 YFSETQ. The CDR3 is CASSLGGQTSHNEQFF. The DNA read from the CDR3 is TGCGCCAGCAGCTTGGGCGGCCAGACCTCCCACAATGAG.

This clone showed up just a few times. The covered CDR3 bases are TGTGCCAGTAGGACCACGGGACTAGCGGGAGCAGAGACC. It specifies CASRTTGLAGAET. The whole CDR3 is CASRTTGLAGAETQYF. The chain links TRBV19 to TRBJ2-5; 14 bases map to TRBD2. Coverage ceases 3 residues before the CDR3 finishes, and the germline J gene fills in the end. The V segment lost 6 bases and the J segment 4 bases; nucleotides outside the gene matches: 7. Germline V lookup: CDR1 LNHDA, CDR2 SQIVND (reference sequence). The CDR3 has 16 residues.

This clone was seen a handful of times. The read stops 3 residues short of the end of the CDR3; the missing end is completed from the germline J gene. This sample includes further DNA sequences coding for the same CDR3. The chain has TRBV7-8 and TRBJ1-2; 8 positions match TRBD1. The junction had 11 bases not matched to a gene; V was cut back by 2 bases and J by 6 bases. The CDR3 totals 16 residues. Germline V lookup: CDR1 SGHVS, CDR2 FQNEAQ. The CDR3 loop reads CASSLIPGGVSDGYTF. CDR3 DNA, as far as it was read: TGTGCCAGCAGCTTAATACCAGGGGGCGTCTCAGATGGC.

This clone was seen at least ten times. The read ends 3 residues early relative to the CDR3; the germline J gene fills the gap. The genes are TRBV19 and TRBJ1-2; TRBD1 aligns across 7 bases. Germline CDR1 LNHDA, CDR2 SQIVND (reference sequence). CDR3 size: 15 residues. The V gene end was trimmed by 5 bases and the J gene end by 2 bases; junction bases not matched to a gene: 8. CDR3 residues: CASSFEWGQNYGYTF. The sequenced part of the CDR3 DNA is TGTGCCAGTAGTTTCGAGTGGGGACAGAACTATGGC. Looking up the rest from reference TRBV19 and TRBJ1-2 gives the full variable domain: DGGITQSPKYLFRKEGQNVTLSCEQNLNHDAMYWYRQDPGQGLRLIYYSQIVNDFQKGDIAEGYSVSREKKESFPLTVTSAQKNPTAFYLCASSFEWGQNYGYTFGSGTRLTVV.

On this clone: The read terminates 3 residues ahead of where the CDR3 ends, so the germline J gene completes it. This CDR3 is also generated by other DNA sequences in the sample. The chain recombines TRBV6-1 with TRBJ1-4; 7 nucleotides agree with TRBD1. The germline V gene has CDR1 MNHNS and CDR2 SASEGT. The length of the CDR3 is 16 residues. With 4 bases clipped from V and 3 bases from J, the junction kept 8 bases outside the gene matches. The CDR3 is CASSVRGLVPNEKLFF. Partial CDR3 DNA: TGTGCCAGCAGTGTTAGGGGGCTGGTTCCTAATGAAAAA.

This clone was seen repeatedly, ten times or more. The CDR3 here is CAYQARSSYNEQFF. The part of the CDR3 DNA that was read is TGTGCCTATCAGGCTCGAAGCTCCTACAATGAG. The chain has TRBV30 and TRBJ2-1; D unclear. The read ends 3 residues before the CDR3 terminus; that terminus is restored from the germline J gene. V was pared by 7 bases and J by 0 bases, with 13 bases between. The CDR3 covers 14 residues. Looked up from germline, CDR1 is GTSNPN and CDR2 is SVGIG (reference sequence).

The sample holds many counts of this clone. Read sequence stops 3 residues before the CDR3 end, and the germline J gene provides the missing end. V gene TRBV18 combines with J gene TRBJ2-2; 10 bases line up with TRBD1. J lost 0 bases, V lost 2 bases, and 3 bases had no gene match. The CDR3 loop spans 17 amino acids. CDR1 and CDR2 (germline): KGHSH, LQKENI. This CDR3 is CASSPVGQGANTGELFF. CDR3 DNA (partial): TGTGCCAGCTCACCAGTAGGACAGGGGGCGAACACCGGGGAG.

In this sample, this clone turned up many times. The DNA ends 3 residues before the CDR3 does, and the rest of the CDR3 is filled in from the germline J gene. The chain has TRBV19 and TRBJ2-6; D gene ambiguous. Germline V CDR1 and CDR2: LNHDA, SQIVND (reference sequence). The CDR3 spans 14 residues. V gave up 3 bases and J gave up 0 bases, with 3 bases separating them. CDR3 sequence: CASSIGSGANVLTF. The sequenced part of the CDR3 DNA is TGTGCCAGTAGTATCGGCTCTGGGGCCAACGTC.

This clone was seen only a few times. The missing CDR3 end, 3 residues past where the read stops, is filled in from the germline J gene. The chain joins TRBV18 to TRBJ2-1, with 10 positions matching TRBD2. CDR1 and CDR2 from the germline V gene are KGHSH and LQKENI. Trimming at V came to 1 base and at J to 8 bases, leaving 8 bases not matched to a gene. CDR3 length equals 16 residues. CDR3 DNA (partial): TGTGCCAGCTCACCACTAGGGACTAGCGAGAACCATGAG. It is translated as CASSPLGTSENHE. The entire CDR3 protein is CASSPLGTSENHEQFF.

Worth noting for this clone: Sequencing ends 3 residues short of the CDR3 end; the germline J gene provides the rest. The rearrangement uses TRBV5-4 and TRBJ2-5; tentative D call: TRBD2 (6 bases). This CDR3 is 14 amino acids long. The germline V and J ends were trimmed by 5 bases and 5 bases, with 16 bases remaining between them. The germline V gene encodes CDR1 SGHNT and CDR2 YYREEE (reference sequence). This CDR3 is CASSYQGLWETQYF. The sequenced part of the CDR3 DNA is TGTGCCAGCAGTTATCAGGGACTTTGGGAGACC.

This clone was seen ten or more times. The read stops 3 residues short of the end of the CDR3; the missing end is completed from the germline J gene. The chain has TRBV5-1 and TRBJ2-2; 10 bases are a match to TRBD1. Germline CDR1 SGHRS, CDR2 YFSETQ. J was trimmed by 4 bases and V by 4 bases; bases with no gene match: 7. There are 16 residues in the CDR3. The CDR3 sequence is CASSPGQGPGTGELFF. CDR3 DNA, as far as it was read: TGCGCCAGCAGCCCGGGACAGGGGCCGGGCACCGGGGAG.